This T cell receptor beta chain stems from a study of shared T cell receptors in the human thymus. There are a few counts of this clone. The method was immunoSEQ multiplex PCR; TCRdb's version includes in-frame clones alone and lacks a portion of them. The sample shows about 540,000 clones, 75% to 85% of them seen only once. CDR1 and CDR2 (germline): LNHDA, SQIVND (reference sequence). The CDR3 sequence is 16 residues long. V was pared by 1 base and J by 5 bases, with 7 bases of the junction left unmatched. The same sample was also studied in work on human thymus T cells. That report adds: In corrective heart surgery, resections were taken, and these provided the thymus tissue. There appeared to be biased usage of V and J genes in thymic and blood repertoires.

The TCR was taken from a boy under two years old with a congenital heart defect. The genes are TRBV19 and TRBJ2-2, with 7 bases that match TRBD1. Sequencing used thymocytes. The CDR3 bases are TGTGCCAGTAGTATAGGACAGGGCCGAGGGACCGGGGAGCTGTTTTTT. It specifies CASSIGQGRGTGELFF. Combining the CDR3 with reference TRBV19 and TRBJ2-2 gives the whole variable domain DGGITQSPKYLFRKEGQNVTLSCEQNLNHDAMYWYRQDPGQGLRLIYYSQIVNDFQKGDIAEGYSVSREKKESFPLTVTSAQKNPTAFYLCASSIGQGRGTGELFFGEGSRLTVL.